The 5 T cell receptor beta chains in this list originate from one sample, sequenced in a study of control samples from healthy donors and cancer patients. Sequencing was performed with immunoSEQ multiplex PCR; in TCRdb, only in-frame clones are kept and a portion is missing. The table includes more than 80,000 clones, 80% to 95% detected once. Sequencing was carried out using blood. These receptors were taken from a man aged 18 to 29 in good health.

The CDR3 spells CASSLDGTGVEKLFF. The CDR3, as DNA: TGCGCCAGCAGCTTGGATGGGACAGGGGTGGAAAAACTGTTTTTT. The V and J genes are TRBV5-1 and TRBJ1-4; TRBD1 aligns across 10 bases. This CDR3 spans 15 amino acids. After removal of 0 bases from V and 8 bases from J, the junction contained 4 bases not matched to a gene. Looked up from germline, CDR1 is SGHRS and CDR2 is YFSETQ.

V gene TRBV2 combines with J gene TRBJ1-1; 8 nucleotides line up with TRBD1. V lost 8 bases, J lost 4 bases, and 6 bases stayed unmatched. Germline V gene sequence: CDR1 SNHLY, CDR2 FYNNEI. This CDR3 is built from 13 residues. In DNA form, the CDR3 reads TGTGCCAGCTGCCCCACAGGGGGCACTGAAGCTTTCTTT. This sequence encodes CASCPTGGTEAFF.

The rearrangement links TRBV7-6 to TRBJ1-4; 9 nucleotides line up with TRBD1. There are 16 residues in the CDR3. Germline lookup yields CDR1 SGHVS and CDR2 FNYEAQ. Unmatched junction bases numbered 7, after V lost 0 bases and J lost 8 bases. The CDR3 sequence is CASSLAGQGLEEKLFF. The CDR3 DNA reads as TGTGCCAGCAGCTTAGCGGGACAGGGTCTGGAGGAAAAACTGTTTTTT.

The chain employs TRBV6-5 and TRBJ2-7; 8 nucleotides align to TRBD2. Losses at the gene ends were 0 bases for V and 1 base for J; bases not matched to a gene: 2. Germline V gene lookup returns CDR1 MNHEY and CDR2 SVGAGI. The CDR3 has 15 amino acids. The DNA for the CDR3 is TGTGCCAGCAGTTACTCGGCTAGCGGGTCCTACGAGCAGTACTTC. It yields the protein CASSYSASGSYEQYF.

The chain links TRBV6-5 to TRBJ1-2; 7 nucleotides agree with TRBD1. Per the germline V gene, CDR1 is MNHEY and CDR2 is SVGAGI. Trimming removed 10 bases from V and 0 bases from J; junction bases left unmatched: 11. The length of the CDR3 is 15 residues. The CDR3 sequence is CAILVWDSPNYGYTF. The DNA for the CDR3 is TGTGCCATCTTGGTTTGGGACAGCCCTAACTATGGCTACACCTTC.